A selection of T cell receptor beta chains follows, all from one sample in a study of T cells in tuberculosis. This table comes from immunoSEQ multiplex PCR, and its TCRdb copy is limited to in-frame clones, with some not included. The sample lists 20,000 to 25,000 clones; over 75% were seen once. The starting material was PBMCs, obtained at tuberculosis diagnosis. The receptors were sampled from an adult with tuberculosis. Both conserved end residues are part of each CDR3. The order of the fields is CDR3 protein, CDR3 DNA, J gene, V gene, clone size, D gene. The D gene is left open where the match is weak. The size entry is marked missing in some rows and otherwise reads once, few, many or a size class.

CDR3: CATSIGGAGNTIYF; DNA: TGTGCCACCAGCATCGGGGGGGCTGGGAACACCATATATTTT; J: TRBJ1-3; V: TRBV15; size: NA; D: NA
CDR3: CASSPTGTHGYTF; DNA: TGTGCCAGCAGCCCGACAGGGACTCACGGCTACACCTTC; J: TRBJ1-2; V: TRBV5-6; size: NA; D: TRBD1
CDR3: CASSQAFRNEKLFF; DNA: TGTGCCAGCAGTCAGGCCTTTCGTAATGAAAAACTGTTTTTT; J: TRBJ1-4; V: TRBV7-2; size: NA; D: NA
CDR3: CASSWGQAERGYTF; DNA: TGTGCCAGCAGCTGGGGACAGGCGGAGCGTGGCTACACCTTC; J: TRBJ1-2; V: TRBV28; size: NA; D: TRBD1
CDR3: CASSLQKTEAFF; DNA: TGTGCCAGCAGCTTACAAAAAACTGAAGCTTTCTTT; J: TRBJ1-1; V: TRBV7-2; size: few; D: NA
CDR3: CASRGLAGGIGQETQYF; DNA: TGCGCCAGCAGGGGACTAGCGGGAGGGATCGGCCAAGAGACCCAGTACTTC; J: TRBJ2-5; V: TRBV5-1; size: NA; D: TRBD2
CDR3: CASSPRSPSLSSYEQYF; DNA: TGTGCCAGCAGCCCCCGGAGCCCGAGTCTTAGCTCCTACGAGCAGTACTTC; J: TRBJ2-7; V: TRBV14; size: NA; D: NA
CDR3: CASSWGLAGSYEQYF; DNA: TGTGCCAGCAGTTGGGGACTAGCGGGTTCTTACGAGCAGTACTTC; J: TRBJ2-7; V: TRBV6-5; size: NA; D: TRBD2
CDR3: CATRTSGFTDTQYF; DNA: TGTGCCACCAGGACTAGCGGATTCACAGATACGCAGTATTTT; J: TRBJ2-3; V: TRBV6-5; size: NA; D: TRBD2
CDR3: CASRPLAGGWDTQYF; DNA: TGCGCCAGCAGGCCACTAGCGGGGGGTTGGGATACGCAGTATTTT; J: TRBJ2-3; V: TRBV5-1; size: NA; D: TRBD2
CDR3: CASSQESPDINNSPLHF; DNA: TGCGCCAGCAGCCAAGAATCTCCGGACATCAATAATTCACCCCTCCACTTT; J: TRBJ1-6; V: TRBV4-3; size: few; D: NA
CDR3: CASSFWRAPYEQYF; DNA: TGTGCCAGCAGTTTCTGGCGGGCCCCCTACGAGCAGTACTTC; J: TRBJ2-7; V: TRBV27; size: NA; D: NA
CDR3: CSVERTGIEAFF; DNA: TGCAGCGTTGAGAGGACAGGGATTGAAGCTTTCTTT; J: TRBJ1-1; V: TRBV29-1; size: NA; D: TRBD1
CDR3: CASSVDGQGKSPLHF; DNA: TGTGCCAGCAGCGTAGATGGGCAGGGTAAGTCACCCCTCCACTTT; J: TRBJ1-6; V: TRBV13; size: NA; D: NA
CDR3: CATHRVHEQYF; DNA: TGTGCCACCCACAGGGTCCACGAGCAGTACTTC; J: TRBJ2-7; V: TRBV19; size: NA; D: NA
CDR3: CAWSEGQGYETQYF; DNA: TGTGCCTGGAGTGAAGGACAGGGGTACGAGACCCAGTACTTC; J: TRBJ2-5; V: TRBV30; size: NA; D: TRBD1
CDR3: CASSLNAGRFDYGYTF; DNA: TGTGCCAGCAGCTTAAACGCAGGGAGGTTCGACTATGGCTACACCTTC; J: TRBJ1-2; V: TRBV7-2; size: few; D: NA
CDR3: CASSLGTSGKYQETQYF; DNA: TGTGCCAGCAGCTTAGGGACTAGCGGCAAGTACCAAGAGACCCAGTACTTC; J: TRBJ2-5; V: TRBV7-9; size: NA; D: TRBD2
CDR3: CASSLETSYNEQFF; DNA: TGCGCCAGCAGCTTGGAGACTAGTTACAATGAGCAGTTCTTC; J: TRBJ2-1; V: TRBV5-1; size: once; D: NA
CDR3: CASSVEAASLVTDTQYF; DNA: TGTGCCAGCAGCGTAGAAGCGGCCTCTTTAGTCACAGATACGCAGTATTTT; J: TRBJ2-3; V: TRBV9; size: NA; D: NA
CDR3: CASSQDITTQETQYF; DNA: TGTGCCAGCAGCCAAGATATAACTACCCAAGAGACCCAGTACTTC; J: TRBJ2-5; V: TRBV4-2; size: NA; D: NA
CDR3: CASSVAAENEQFF; DNA: TGTGCCAGCAGCGTAGCAGCGGAAAATGAGCAGTTCTTC; J: TRBJ2-1; V: TRBV9; size: NA; D: NA
CDR3: CAWSQRGTGSNQPQHF; DNA: TGTGCCTGGAGCCAGAGAGGAACGGGTAGCAATCAGCCCCAGCATTTT; J: TRBJ1-5; V: TRBV30; size: NA; D: NA
CDR3: CASSLARGEYGYTF; DNA: TGTGCCAGCAGCTTAGCCAGGGGAGAGTATGGCTACACCTTC; J: TRBJ1-2; V: TRBV7-2; size: NA; D: NA
CDR3: CASSLQGTEAFF; DNA: TGTGCCAGTAGTTTACAGGGGACTGAAGCTTTCTTT; J: TRBJ1-1; V: TRBV19; size: NA; D: TRBD1